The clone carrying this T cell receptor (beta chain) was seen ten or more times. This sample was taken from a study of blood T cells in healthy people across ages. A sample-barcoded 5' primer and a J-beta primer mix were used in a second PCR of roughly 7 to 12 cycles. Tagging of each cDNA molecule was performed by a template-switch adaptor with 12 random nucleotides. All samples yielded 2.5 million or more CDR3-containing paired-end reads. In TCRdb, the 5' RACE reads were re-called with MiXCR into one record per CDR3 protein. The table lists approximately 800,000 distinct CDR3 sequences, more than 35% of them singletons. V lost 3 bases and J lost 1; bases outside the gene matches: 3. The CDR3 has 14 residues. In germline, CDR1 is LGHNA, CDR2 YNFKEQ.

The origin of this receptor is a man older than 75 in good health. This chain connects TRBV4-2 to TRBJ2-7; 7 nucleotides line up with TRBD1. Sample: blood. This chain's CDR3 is CASSQNRGSYEQYF. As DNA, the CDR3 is TGTGCCAGCAGCCAGAACAGGGGTTCCTACGAGCAGTACTTC.